This TCR beta chain is drawn from a study of blood T cell repertoires in COVID-19 (dated by TCRdb to about 2020). Regarding the research as a whole: Collaborator samples came from the United States, Italy and Spain and covered acute and convalescent phases of COVID-19. Samples came from the ongoing ImmuneRACE study (first 160 participants) plus 1,254 subjects from 6 global collaborators. Deeply sampled blood TCRbeta repertoires from subjects exposed to, actively infected with, or recovered from COVID-19 were included in the dataset. The prospective study material was composed of cDNA or gDNA derived from T cells, B-cell-depleted T cells, or PBMCs. Sample metadata almost always included a de-identified subject ID, COVID-19 status, age in years and sex. The repertoires were released in a freely available public database meant as a resource for research on the immune response to SARS-CoV-2. Where HLA class I and class II types were available, the types were taken from metadata supplied by the sample provider, not from assay-based typing. Summary of the overall study and its limitations: How much clinical and demographic metadata was included differed by source and by participant, and the metadata was provided uncurated.

TCRbeta CDR3 regions were amplified from genomic DNA by means of the immunoSEQ Assay, a bias-controlled multiplex PCR. The study's own analysis went as follows. The number of nucleated cells in each sample was estimated by amplification of reference gene primers within the assay. Sequence reads were collapsed and filtered to measure the absolute abundance of every unique TCRbeta CDR3 rearrangement. For each sample, productive Simpson clonality was calculated as the square root of Simpson's diversity index across productive rearrangements. TCRdb mirrors the immuneACCESS table, restricted to in-frame sequences. Some clones are absent from its copies; in checked studies, under half trace to an unresolved V gene, and the reason for the others is unknown. V, J and clone size are taken as reported in that table, and D and trimming were inferred from the DNA itself. A total of 150,000 to 200,000 clones appear in this sample, less than 85% of them only once. The top ten hold 6.5% to 8.5% of the sample.

Regarding this clone: The target of this receptor is not known. No much larger clone is present one base from it, and per-base qualities are unavailable.

Collaborating institutions collected whole blood in K2EDTA tubes following their own protocols. Collaborator samples were shipped for TCRbeta analysis as frozen whole blood, isolated PBMCs, or DNA extracted from either sample type. The CDR3 starts with the cysteine, ends with the phenylalanine, and has 12 residues. Just CDR3 DNA is preserved here, 36 bases in frame from base 1. Trimming costs V 3 bases and J 9 bases, and their ends lie 11 bases apart. Per the germline V gene, KGHSH is the CDR1 and LQKENI is the CDR2. Recombination connected TRBV18 to TRBJ1-1, with TRBD1 tentatively as D gene (6 bases match). This clonotype was sampled from a human donor in a cohort sampled during active COVID-19. Source material: peripheral blood. This receptor carries the CDR3 CASSPDGQKAFF. In nucleotide form, the sequence is TGTGCCAGCTCACCGGACGGACAGAAAGCTTTCTTT.